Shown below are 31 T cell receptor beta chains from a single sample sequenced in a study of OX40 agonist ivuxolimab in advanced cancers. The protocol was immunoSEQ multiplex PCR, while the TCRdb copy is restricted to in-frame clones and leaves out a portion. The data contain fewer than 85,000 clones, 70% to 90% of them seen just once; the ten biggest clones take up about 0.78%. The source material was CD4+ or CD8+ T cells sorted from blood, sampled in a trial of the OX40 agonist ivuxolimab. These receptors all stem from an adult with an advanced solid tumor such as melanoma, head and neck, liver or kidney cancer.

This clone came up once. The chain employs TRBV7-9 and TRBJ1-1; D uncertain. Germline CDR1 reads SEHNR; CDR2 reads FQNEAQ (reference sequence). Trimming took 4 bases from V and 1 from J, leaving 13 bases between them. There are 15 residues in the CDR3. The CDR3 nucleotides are TGTGCCAGCAGCTCTGTTGAGACCCCGAACACTGAAGCTTTCTTT. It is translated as CASSSVETPNTEAFF.

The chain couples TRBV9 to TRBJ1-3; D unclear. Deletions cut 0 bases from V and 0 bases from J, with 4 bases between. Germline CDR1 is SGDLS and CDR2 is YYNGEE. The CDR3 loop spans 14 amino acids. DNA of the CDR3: TGTGCCAGCAGCGTAGCCAGCTCTGGAAACACCATATATTTT. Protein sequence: CASSVASSGNTIYF.

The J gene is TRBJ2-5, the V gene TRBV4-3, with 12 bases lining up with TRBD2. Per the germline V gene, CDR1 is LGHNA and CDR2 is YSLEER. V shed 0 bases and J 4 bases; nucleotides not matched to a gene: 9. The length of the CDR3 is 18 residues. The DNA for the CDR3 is TGCGCCAGCAGCCAAGACGAACTGACTAGCGGGAGAACAGAGACCCAGTACTTC. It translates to CASSQDELTSGRTETQYF.

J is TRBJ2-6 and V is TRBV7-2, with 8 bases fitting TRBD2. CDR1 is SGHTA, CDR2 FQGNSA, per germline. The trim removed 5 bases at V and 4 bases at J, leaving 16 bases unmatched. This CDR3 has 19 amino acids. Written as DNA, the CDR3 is TGTGCCAGCAGCCCCCCCCCGTGGAGCGGGAGTCCGGGGGCCAACGTCCTGACTTTC. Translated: CASSPPPWSGSPGANVLTF.

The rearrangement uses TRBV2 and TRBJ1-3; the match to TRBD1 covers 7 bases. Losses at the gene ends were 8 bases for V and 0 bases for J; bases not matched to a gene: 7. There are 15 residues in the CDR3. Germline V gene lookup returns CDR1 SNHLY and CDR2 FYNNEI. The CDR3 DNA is TGTGCCAGCCACTCGGGGACAGACTCTGGAAACACCATATATTTT. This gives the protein CASHSGTDSGNTIYF.

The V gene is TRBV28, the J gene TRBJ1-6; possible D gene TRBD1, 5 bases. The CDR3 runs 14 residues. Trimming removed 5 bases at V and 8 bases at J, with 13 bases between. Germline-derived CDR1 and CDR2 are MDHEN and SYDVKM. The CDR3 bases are TGTGCCAGCAGTCCCCCTCTGGGGGATTCACCCCTCCACTTT. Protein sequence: CASSPPLGDSPLHF. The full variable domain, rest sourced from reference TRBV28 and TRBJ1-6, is DVKVTQSSRYLVKRTGEKVFLECVQDMDHENMFWYRQDPGLGLRLIYFSYDVKMKEKGDIPEGYSVSREKKERFSLILESASTNQTSMYLCASSPPLGDSPLHFGNGTRLTVT.

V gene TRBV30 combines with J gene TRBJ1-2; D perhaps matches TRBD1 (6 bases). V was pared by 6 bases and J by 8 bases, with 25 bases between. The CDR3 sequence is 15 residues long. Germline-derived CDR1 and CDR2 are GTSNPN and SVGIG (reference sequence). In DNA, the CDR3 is TGTGCCTGCGAAAGACAGGCCCGCCGCGGATTGGGCTACACCTTC. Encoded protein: CACERQARRGLGYTF. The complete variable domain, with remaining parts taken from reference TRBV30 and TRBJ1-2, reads SQTIHQWPATLVQPVGSPLSLECTVEGTSNPNLYWYRQAAGRGLQLLFYSVGIGQISSEVPQNLSASRPQDRQFILSSKKLLLSDSGFYLCACERQARRGLGYTFGSGTRLTVV.

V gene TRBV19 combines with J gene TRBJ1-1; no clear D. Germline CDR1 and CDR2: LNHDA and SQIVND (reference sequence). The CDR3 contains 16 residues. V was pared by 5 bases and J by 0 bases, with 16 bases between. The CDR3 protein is CASSSRISPVNTEAFF. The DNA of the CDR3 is TGTGCCAGTAGTTCCAGGATATCCCCGGTGAACACTGAAGCTTTCTTT.

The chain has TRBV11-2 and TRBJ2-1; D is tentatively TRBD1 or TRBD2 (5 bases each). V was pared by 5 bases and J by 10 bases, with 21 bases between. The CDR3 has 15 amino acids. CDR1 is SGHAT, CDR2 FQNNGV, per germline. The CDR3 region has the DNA TGTGCCAGCAGCCCATTTACTAGGGGCACGGGCGAGCAGTTCTTC. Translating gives CASSPFTRGTGEQFF.

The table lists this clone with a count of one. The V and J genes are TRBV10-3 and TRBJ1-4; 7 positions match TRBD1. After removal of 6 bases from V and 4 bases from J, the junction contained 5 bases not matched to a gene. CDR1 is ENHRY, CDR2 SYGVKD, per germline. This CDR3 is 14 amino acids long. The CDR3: CAISPGQHNEKLFF. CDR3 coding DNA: TGTGCCATCAGCCCGGGACAGCATAATGAAAAACTGTTTTTT.

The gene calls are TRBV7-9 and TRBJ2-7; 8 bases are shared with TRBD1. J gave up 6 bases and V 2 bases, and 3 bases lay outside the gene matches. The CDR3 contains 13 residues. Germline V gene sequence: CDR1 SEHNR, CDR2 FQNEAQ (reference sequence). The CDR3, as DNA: TGTGCCAGCAGCTTAAGGACAGGGACCGAGCAGTACTTC. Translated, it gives CASSLRTGTEQYF.

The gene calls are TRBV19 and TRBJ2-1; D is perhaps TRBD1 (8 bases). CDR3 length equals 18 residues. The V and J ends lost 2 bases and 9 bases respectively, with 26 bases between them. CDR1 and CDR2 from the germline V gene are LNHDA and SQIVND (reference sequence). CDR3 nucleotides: TGTGCCAGTAGTATATCAGGGCCCTCCGGACAGGGCGGGGGTGAGCAGTTCTTC. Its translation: CASSISGPSGQGGGEQFF.

The CDR3 protein is CASSSQAPDSFGYTF. Here the CDR3 DNA reads TGTGCCAGTAGTTCCCAAGCCCCGGACAGCTTTGGCTACACCTTC. The chain recombines TRBV19 with TRBJ1-2, with D possibly being TRBD1 (6 bases). The CDR3 has 15 residues. V lost 5 bases, J lost 7 bases, and 20 bases lay in between. Germline V CDR1 and CDR2: LNHDA, SQIVND (reference sequence). The whole variable domain, filled in from reference TRBV19 and TRBJ1-2, reads DGGITQSPKYLFRKEGQNVTLSCEQNLNHDAMYWYRQDPGQGLRLIYYSQIVNDFQKGDIAEGYSVSREKKESFPLTVTSAQKNPTAFYLCASSSQAPDSFGYTFGSGTRLTVV.

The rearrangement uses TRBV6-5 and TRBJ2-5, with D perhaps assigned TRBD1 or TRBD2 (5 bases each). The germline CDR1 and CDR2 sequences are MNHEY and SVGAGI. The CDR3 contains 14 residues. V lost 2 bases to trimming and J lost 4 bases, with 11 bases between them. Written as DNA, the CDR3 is TGTGCCAGCAGTTACGGGACGGCTCGAGAGACCCAGTACTTC. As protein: CASSYGTARETQYF.

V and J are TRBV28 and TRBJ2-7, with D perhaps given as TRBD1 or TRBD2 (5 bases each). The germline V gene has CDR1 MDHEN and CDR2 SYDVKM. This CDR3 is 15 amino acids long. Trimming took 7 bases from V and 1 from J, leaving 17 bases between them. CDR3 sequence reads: CASTPPGTLSYEQYF. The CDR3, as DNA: TGTGCCAGCACCCCCCCCGGGACCCTGTCCTACGAGCAGTACTTC. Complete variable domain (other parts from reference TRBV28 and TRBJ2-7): DVKVTQSSRYLVKRTGEKVFLECVQDMDHENMFWYRQDPGLGLRLIYFSYDVKMKEKGDIPEGYSVSREKKERFSLILESASTNQTSMYLCASTPPGTLSYEQYFGPGTRLTVT.

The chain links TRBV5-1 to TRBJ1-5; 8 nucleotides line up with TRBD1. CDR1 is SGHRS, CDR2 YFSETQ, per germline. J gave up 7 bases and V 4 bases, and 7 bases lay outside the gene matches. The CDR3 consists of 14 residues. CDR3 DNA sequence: TGCGCCAGCAGCCCGGGACAGGTTGGCCAGCCCCAGCATTTT. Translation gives CASSPGQVGQPQHF.

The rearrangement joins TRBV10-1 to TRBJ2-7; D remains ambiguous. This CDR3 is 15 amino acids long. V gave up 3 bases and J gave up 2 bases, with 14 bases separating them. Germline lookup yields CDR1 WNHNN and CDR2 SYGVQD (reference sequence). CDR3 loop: CASSDRWVPPYEQYF. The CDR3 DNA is TGCGCCAGCAGTGATCGTTGGGTACCACCCTACGAGCAGTACTTC.

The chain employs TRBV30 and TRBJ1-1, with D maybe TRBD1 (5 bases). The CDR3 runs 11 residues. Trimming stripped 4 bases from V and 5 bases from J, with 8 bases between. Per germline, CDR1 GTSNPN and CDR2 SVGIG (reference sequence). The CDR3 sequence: CAWTRTTEAFF. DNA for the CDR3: TGTGCCTGGACTCGGACAACTGAAGCTTTCTTT.

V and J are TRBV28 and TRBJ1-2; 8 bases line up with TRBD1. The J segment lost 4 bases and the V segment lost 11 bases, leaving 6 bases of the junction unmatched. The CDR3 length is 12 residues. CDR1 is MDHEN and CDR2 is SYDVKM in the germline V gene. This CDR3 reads CAVDRGGYGYTF. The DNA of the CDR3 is TGTGCCGTAGACAGGGGTGGCTATGGCTACACCTTC.

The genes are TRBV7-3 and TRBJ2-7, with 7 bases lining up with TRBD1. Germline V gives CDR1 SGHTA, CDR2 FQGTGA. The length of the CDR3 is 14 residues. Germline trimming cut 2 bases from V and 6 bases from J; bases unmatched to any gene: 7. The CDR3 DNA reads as TGTGCCAGCAGCTTAGCGACAGGGTGGGGCGAGCAGTACTTC. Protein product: CASSLATGWGEQYF.

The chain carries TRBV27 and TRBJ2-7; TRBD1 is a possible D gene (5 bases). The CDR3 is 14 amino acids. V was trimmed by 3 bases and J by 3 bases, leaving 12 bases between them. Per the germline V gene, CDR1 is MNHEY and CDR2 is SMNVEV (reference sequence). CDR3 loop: CASSFERGGYEQYF. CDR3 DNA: TGTGCCAGCAGTTTTGAAAGGGGTGGCTACGAGCAGTACTTC.

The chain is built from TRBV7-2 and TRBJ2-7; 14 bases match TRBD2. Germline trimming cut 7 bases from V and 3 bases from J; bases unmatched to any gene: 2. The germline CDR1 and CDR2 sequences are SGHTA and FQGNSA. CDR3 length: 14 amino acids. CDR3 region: CASTGTSGSYEQYF. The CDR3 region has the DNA TGTGCCAGCACGGGGACTAGCGGGAGCTACGAGCAGTACTTC.

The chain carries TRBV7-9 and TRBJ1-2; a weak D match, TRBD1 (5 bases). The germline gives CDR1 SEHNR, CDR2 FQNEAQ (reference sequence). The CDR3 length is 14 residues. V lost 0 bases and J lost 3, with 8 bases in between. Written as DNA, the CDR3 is TGTGCCAGCAGCTTAGCGGGGGGACACTATGGCTACACCTTC. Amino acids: CASSLAGGHYGYTF. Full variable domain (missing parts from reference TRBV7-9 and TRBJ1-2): DTGVSQNPRHKITKRGQNVTFRCDPISEHNRLYWYRQTLGQGPEFLTYFQNEAQLEKSRLLSDRFSAERPKGSFSTLEIQRTEQGDSAMYLCASSLAGGHYGYTFGSGTRLTVV.

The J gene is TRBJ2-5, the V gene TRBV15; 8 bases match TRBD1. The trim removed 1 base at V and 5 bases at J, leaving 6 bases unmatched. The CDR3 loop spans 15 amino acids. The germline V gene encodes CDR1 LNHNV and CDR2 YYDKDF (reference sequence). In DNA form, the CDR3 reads TGTGCCACCAGCAGAGGGTCAGGGGGCAGGGAGACCCAGTACTTC. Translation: CATSRGSGGRETQYF.

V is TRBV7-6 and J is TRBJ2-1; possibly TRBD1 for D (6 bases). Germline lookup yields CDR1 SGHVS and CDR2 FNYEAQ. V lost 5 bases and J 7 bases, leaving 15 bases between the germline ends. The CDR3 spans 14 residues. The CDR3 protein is CASSRTRDTNEQFF. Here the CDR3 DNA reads TGTGCCAGCAGCCGGACCCGGGACACTAATGAGCAGTTCTTC.

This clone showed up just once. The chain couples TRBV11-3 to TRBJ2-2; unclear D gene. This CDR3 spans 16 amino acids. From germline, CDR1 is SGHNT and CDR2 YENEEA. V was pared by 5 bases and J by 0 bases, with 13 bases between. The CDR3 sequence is CASSNIQYSNTGELFF. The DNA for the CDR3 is TGTGCCAGCAGCAACATTCAATACTCGAACACCGGGGAGCTGTTTTTT.

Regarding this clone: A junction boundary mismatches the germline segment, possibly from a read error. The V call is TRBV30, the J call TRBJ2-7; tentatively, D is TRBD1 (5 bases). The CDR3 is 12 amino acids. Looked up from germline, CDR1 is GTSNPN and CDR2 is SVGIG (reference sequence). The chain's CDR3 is CAWSTQDTTARF. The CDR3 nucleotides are TGTGCCTGGAGTACCCAGGACACGACCGCGAGGTTC.

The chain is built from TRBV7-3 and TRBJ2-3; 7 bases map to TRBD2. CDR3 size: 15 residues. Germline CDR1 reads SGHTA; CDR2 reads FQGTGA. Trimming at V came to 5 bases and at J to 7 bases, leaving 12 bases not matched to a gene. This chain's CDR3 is CASSPSGGGPYTQYF. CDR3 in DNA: TGTGCCAGCAGCCCCTCTGGCGGGGGACCTTATACGCAGTATTTT.

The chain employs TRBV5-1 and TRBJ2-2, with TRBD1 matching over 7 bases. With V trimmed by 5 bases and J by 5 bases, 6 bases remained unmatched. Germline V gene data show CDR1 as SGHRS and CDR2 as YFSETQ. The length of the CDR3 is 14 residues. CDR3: CASRQRQGTGELFF. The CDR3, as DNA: TGCGCCAGCAGGCAAAGACAGGGTACCGGGGAGCTGTTTTTT.

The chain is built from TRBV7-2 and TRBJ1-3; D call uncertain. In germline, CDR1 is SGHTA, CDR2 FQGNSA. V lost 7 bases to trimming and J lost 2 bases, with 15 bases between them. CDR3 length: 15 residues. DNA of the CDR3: TGTGCCAGCACCGAACTAGGAGGCGCTGGAAACACCATATATTTT. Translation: CASTELGGAGNTIYF. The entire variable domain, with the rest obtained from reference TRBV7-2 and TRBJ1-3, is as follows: GAGVSQSPSNKVTEKGKDVELRCDPISGHTALYWYRQSLGQGLEFLIYFQGNSAPDKSGLPSDRFSAERTGGSVSTLTIQRTQQEDSAVYLCASTELGGAGNTIYFGEGSWLTVV.

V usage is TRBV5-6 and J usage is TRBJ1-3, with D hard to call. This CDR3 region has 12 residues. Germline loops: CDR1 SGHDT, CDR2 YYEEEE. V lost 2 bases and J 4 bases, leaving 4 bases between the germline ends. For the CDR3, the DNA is TGTGCCAGCAGCTTTGGGGGAAACACCATATATTTT. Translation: CASSFGGNTIYF.